The clone carrying this T cell receptor beta chain was picked up many times. The length of the CDR3 is 15 residues. CDR1 and CDR2 (germline): MDHEN, SYDVKM. V lost 3 bases, J lost 3 bases, and 5 bases stayed unmatched. The study excluded patients with uncontrolled infection, other autoimmune disease, pregnancy or lactation. These data originate in a study of T cells in Graves' hyperthyroidism and ophthalmopathy. Amplified TCR beta CDR3 regions derived from RNA transcripts. Primed by the HTBI set, a first-round RT-PCR was run on the TCR CDR3. In TCRdb, the multiplex PCR reads were re-called with MiXCR into one record per CDR3 protein. The table lists approximately 380,000 distinct CDR3 sequences, over 12% of them singletons, with approximately 27% in the top ten.

This sequence was found in a man between 50 and 59 years old with Graves' ophthalmopathy. The chain combines TRBV28 with TRBJ2-7, with TRBD2 matching 10 bases. The material sequenced was blood. CDR3 coding DNA: TGTGCCAGCAGTTTCCGAGCGGGAGGGTTCTACGAGCAGTACTTC. Translating it yields CASSFRAGGFYEQYF.